This T cell receptor (beta chain) appears in the sequencing data of a study of low-dose radiotherapy and immunotherapy resistance in tumors. As for the study in general: Cohort 2 patients were irradiated with 1 Gy every two weeks, reaching 13 Gy over 26 weeks.

Primers used for first-strand cDNA, a TRAV- and TRBV-specific set, covered both alpha and beta chains. TCR amplification involved 20 PCR cycles with a constant-region primer and V-primer adapter. TCRdb analysed the reads with MiXCR anew, one entry per CDR3 protein. Of tens of thousands of distinct CDR3 sequences in the sample, under 9.5% are singletons; the top ten hold around 0.96%. Germline V gene data show CDR1 as SGHNT and CDR2 as YYREEE (reference sequence). The trim removed 3 bases at V and 4 bases at J, leaving 9 bases unmatched. The CDR3 loop spans 16 amino acids. This clonotype was found many times. Indicated time point: before trial treatment.

The rearrangement uses TRBV5-4 and TRBJ2-5; 10 bases are shared with TRBD1. The source was PBMCs, collected before treatment. The source of this sequence is a male donor with prostate cancer. The CDR3 spells CASSSPGQGTRETQYF. CDR3 bases: TGTGCCAGCAGCTCTCCGGGACAGGGGACCCGAGAGACCCAGTACTTC.